A selection of T cell receptor beta chains follows, all from one sample in a study of T cells in Graves' hyperthyroidism and ophthalmopathy. TCRdb recomputed calls from the multiplex PCR reads with MiXCR, one row per CDR3 protein. The table shows 500,000 to 600,000 distinct CDR3 sequences, with roughly 45% occurring only once. Sequenced: peripheral blood or thyroid tissue (not recorded which). Source of these receptors: an adult woman with Graves' disease, either hyperthyroidism or ophthalmopathy (not recorded which). Both conserved end residues are part of each CDR3. D genes are given only for firm matches. A row's size may be missing; if present it is once, few, many or a size class.

abundance: NA; d_gene: TRBD2; len: 15; j_gene: TRBJ2-7; v_gene: TRBV15; CDR3nt: TGTGCCACCAGCAGAGCTTGGGGACTAGCGGACGAGCAGTACTTC; CDR3aa: CATSRAWGLADEQYF
abundance: many; d_gene: NA; len: 16; j_gene: TRBJ1-5; v_gene: TRBV7-9; CDR3nt: TGTGCCAGCAGCTTAGTGACAGGCTATAGCAATCAGCCCCAGCATTTT; CDR3aa: CASSLVTGYSNQPQHF
abundance: many; d_gene: TRBD2; len: 15; j_gene: TRBJ2-5; v_gene: TRBV14; CDR3nt: TGTGCCAGCAGCCAAGATTGGGCTAGCGGGGAGACCCAGTACTTC; CDR3aa: CASSQDWASGETQYF
abundance: NA; d_gene: TRBD1; len: 11; j_gene: TRBJ1-2; v_gene: TRBV29-1; CDR3nt: TGCAGCTTGGACAGGGGCTATGGCTACACCTTC; CDR3aa: CSLDRGYGYTF
abundance: NA; d_gene: TRBD2; len: 17; j_gene: TRBJ2-2; v_gene: TRBV4-3; CDR3nt: TGCGCCAGCAGCCAAGATCGGACTAGCGGGAGGGCCCAGGAGCTGTTTTTT; CDR3aa: CASSQDRTSGRAQELFF
abundance: NA; d_gene: NA; len: 13; j_gene: TRBJ1-4; v_gene: TRBV7-9; CDR3nt: TGTGCCAGCAGTCCTCAGGGCTGGGGAAAACTGTTTTTT; CDR3aa: CASSPQGWGKLFF
abundance: few; d_gene: TRBD1; len: 16; j_gene: TRBJ2-2; v_gene: TRBV12-3/TRBV12-4; CDR3nt: TGTGCCAGCAGTTTAGGGACAGGGGTGTACACCGGGGAGCTGTTTTTT; CDR3aa: CASSLGTGVYTGELFF
abundance: many; d_gene: NA; len: 13; j_gene: TRBJ2-5; v_gene: TRBV2; CDR3nt: TGTGCCAGCAGAGTGGGACTGATAGAGACCCAGTACTTC; CDR3aa: CASRVGLIETQYF
abundance: NA; d_gene: NA; len: 12; j_gene: TRBJ1-1; v_gene: TRBV2; CDR3nt: TGTGCCAGCATCGAGCCAAACACCGAAGCTTTCTTT; CDR3aa: CASIEPNTEAFF
abundance: many; d_gene: TRBD1; len: 13; j_gene: TRBJ2-7; v_gene: TRBV4-1; CDR3nt: TGCGCCAGCAGCCAAGGGGGGACAGACGAGCAGTACTTC; CDR3aa: CASSQGGTDEQYF
abundance: NA; d_gene: NA; len: 15; j_gene: TRBJ2-5; v_gene: TRBV2; CDR3nt: TGTGCCAGCCAGGGGGAGCGGGCGAGACAAGAGACCCAGTACTTC; CDR3aa: CASQGERARQETQYF
abundance: NA; d_gene: NA; len: 14; j_gene: TRBJ1-4; v_gene: TRBV28; CDR3nt: TGTGCCAGCAGTTCCAGGGCATTTAATGAAAAACTGTTTTTT; CDR3aa: CASSSRAFNEKLFF
abundance: many; d_gene: NA; len: 13; j_gene: TRBJ1-1; v_gene: TRBV19; CDR3nt: TGTGCCAGTAGTATCGGACCGGACACTGAAGCTTTCTTT; CDR3aa: CASSIGPDTEAFF
abundance: NA; d_gene: NA; len: 16; j_gene: TRBJ2-6; v_gene: TRBV12-3/TRBV12-4; CDR3nt: TGTGCCAGCACCCTATGGAGGGGGGCTGGGGCCAACGTCCTGACTTTC; CDR3aa: CASTLWRGAGANVLTF
abundance: NA; d_gene: TRBD1; len: 14; j_gene: TRBJ2-5; v_gene: TRBV2; CDR3nt: TGTGCCAGCAGTTCCGACAGGGGCAAAGAGACCCAGTACTTC; CDR3aa: CASSSDRGKETQYF
abundance: many; d_gene: NA; len: 15; j_gene: TRBJ2-7; v_gene: TRBV9; CDR3nt: TGTGCCAGCAGCGTAGCTACAACAGGAGACTACGAGCAGTACTTC; CDR3aa: CASSVATTGDYEQYF
abundance: few; d_gene: NA; len: 13; j_gene: TRBJ2-5; v_gene: TRBV7-8; CDR3nt: TGTGCCACCGCTCGACAGTACCAAGAGACCCAGTACTTC; CDR3aa: CATARQYQETQYF
abundance: few; d_gene: NA; len: 14; j_gene: TRBJ2-7; v_gene: TRBV12-3/TRBV12-4; CDR3nt: TGTGCCAGCAGCGTAGTCGCGGGGGCCCACGAGCAGTACTTC; CDR3aa: CASSVVAGAHEQYF
abundance: NA; d_gene: TRBD1; len: 13; j_gene: TRBJ1-2; v_gene: TRBV29-1; CDR3nt: TGCAGCGCTAGGACAGGGACTAACTATGGCTACACCTTC; CDR3aa: CSARTGTNYGYTF
abundance: few; d_gene: TRBD1; len: 13; j_gene: TRBJ1-2; v_gene: TRBV29-1; CDR3nt: TGCAGCGTTGTTGTCAGGGGGAACGGTGGCTACACCTTC; CDR3aa: CSVVVRGNGGYTF
abundance: once; d_gene: TRBD2; len: 14; j_gene: TRBJ2-5; v_gene: TRBV10-3; CDR3nt: TGTGCCATCAGTGAGGGGGGACTAGCGGAGGGCCAGTACTTC; CDR3aa: CAISEGGLAEGQYF
abundance: many; d_gene: TRBD2; len: 17; j_gene: TRBJ2-3; v_gene: TRBV7-2; CDR3nt: TGTGCCAGCAGCTTAGGACTAGCGGGAGGCACCACAGATACGCAGTATTTT; CDR3aa: CASSLGLAGGTTDTQYF
abundance: NA; d_gene: NA; len: 15; j_gene: TRBJ2-3; v_gene: TRBV24-1; CDR3nt: TGTGCCACCAGCGGGAGTGGGCGCGGGACAGATACGCAGTATTTT; CDR3aa: CATSGSGRGTDTQYF
abundance: NA; d_gene: NA; len: 15; j_gene: TRBJ1-3; v_gene: TRBV7-2; CDR3nt: TGTGCCAGCAGCTTAATGGAGGGGATGGGAAACACCATATATTTT; CDR3aa: CASSLMEGMGNTIYF
abundance: many; d_gene: NA; len: 17; j_gene: TRBJ2-2; v_gene: TRBV7-2; CDR3nt: TGTGCCAGCAGCCCGGGGGTACATAGGGGGAACACCGGGGAGCTGTTTTTT; CDR3aa: CASSPGVHRGNTGELFF
abundance: many; d_gene: NA; len: 11; j_gene: TRBJ2-7; v_gene: TRBV29-1; CDR3nt: TGCAGCGTTGCAGTTCACAACGAGCAGTACTTC; CDR3aa: CSVAVHNEQYF
abundance: many; d_gene: NA; len: 12; j_gene: TRBJ1-1; v_gene: TRBV2; CDR3nt: TGTGCCAGCAGTGATTCGCACACTGAAGCTTTCTTT; CDR3aa: CASSDSHTEAFF
abundance: few; d_gene: NA; len: 15; j_gene: TRBJ1-4; v_gene: TRBV4-3; CDR3nt: TGCGCCAGCAGCCAAGATCCCCTCTTTAATGAAAAACTGTTTTTT; CDR3aa: CASSQDPLFNEKLFF
abundance: many; d_gene: NA; len: 13; j_gene: TRBJ1-5; v_gene: TRBV15; CDR3nt: TGTGCCACCAGCAGAGATCTAGATCAGCCCCAGCATTTT; CDR3aa: CATSRDLDQPQHF
abundance: NA; d_gene: NA; len: 12; j_gene: TRBJ2-7; v_gene: TRBV29-1; CDR3nt: TGCAGCTATCAGGGGAGCTCCTACGAGCAGTACTTC; CDR3aa: CSYQGSSYEQYF
abundance: NA; d_gene: TRBD1; len: 13; j_gene: TRBJ1-2; v_gene: TRBV7-3; CDR3nt: TGTGCCAGCAGCCCCCAGGGGGCTCGAGGCTACACCTTC; CDR3aa: CASSPQGARGYTF
abundance: many; d_gene: NA; len: 14; j_gene: TRBJ1-2; v_gene: TRBV19; CDR3nt: TGTGCCAGTAGTATCGGGGATATTAACTATGGCTACACCTTC; CDR3aa: CASSIGDINYGYTF
abundance: NA; d_gene: NA; len: 13; j_gene: TRBJ2-7; v_gene: TRBV7-2; CDR3nt: TGTGCCAGCAGCCGGGACAACTTTAACGAGCAGTACTTC; CDR3aa: CASSRDNFNEQYF
abundance: NA; d_gene: NA; len: 13; j_gene: TRBJ1-5; v_gene: TRBV29-1; CDR3nt: TGCAGCGTAAGCGACAGTCTCAATCAGCCCCAGCATTTT; CDR3aa: CSVSDSLNQPQHF
abundance: many; d_gene: NA; len: 13; j_gene: TRBJ1-1; v_gene: TRBV14; CDR3nt: TGTGCCAGCAGCCAAGTAGTGTCATCTCAGGCTTTCTTT; CDR3aa: CASSQVVSSQAFF
abundance: NA; d_gene: TRBD2; len: 17; j_gene: TRBJ2-7; v_gene: TRBV7-2; CDR3nt: TGTGCCAGCAGCTCAAGGCTAGCGGGAGGTCGGAAAAACGAGCAGTACTTC; CDR3aa: CASSSRLAGGRKNEQYF
abundance: NA; d_gene: TRBD1; len: 16; j_gene: TRBJ2-2; v_gene: TRBV10-3; CDR3nt: TGTGCCATCAGTGAAGATTGGACAGGGGGCACCGGGGAGCTGTTTTTT; CDR3aa: CAISEDWTGGTGELFF
abundance: NA; d_gene: TRBD2; len: 18; j_gene: TRBJ2-5; v_gene: TRBV7-8; CDR3nt: TGTGCCAGCAGCTCCCCAGGGACTAGCGGCCATAGTACGGAGACCCAGTACTTC; CDR3aa: CASSSPGTSGHSTETQYF
abundance: many; d_gene: NA; len: 14; j_gene: TRBJ2-7; v_gene: TRBV3-1; CDR3nt: TGTGCCAGCAGCCAGAGAGGACGGGCCGACGAGCAGTACTTC; CDR3aa: CASSQRGRADEQYF
abundance: many; d_gene: NA; len: 12; j_gene: TRBJ1-2; v_gene: TRBV29-1; CDR3nt: TGCAGCGTGTTCAGGGTCGGTAATGGCTACACCTTC; CDR3aa: CSVFRVGNGYTF
abundance: many; d_gene: NA; len: 13; j_gene: TRBJ2-5; v_gene: TRBV10-1; CDR3nt: TGCGCCAGCAGTGATGAGATTGGAGAGACCCAGTACTTC; CDR3aa: CASSDEIGETQYF
abundance: NA; d_gene: NA; len: 11; j_gene: TRBJ1-1; v_gene: TRBV10-3; CDR3nt: TGTGCCATCAAGCCGAACACTGAAGCTTTCTTT; CDR3aa: CAIKPNTEAFF
abundance: once; d_gene: NA; len: 14; j_gene: TRBJ1-1; v_gene: TRBV10-3; CDR3nt: TGTGCGATCAGTGAGGATTGGACCTACACTGGAGCTTTCTTT; CDR3aa: CAISEDWTYTGAFF
abundance: once; d_gene: NA; len: 17; j_gene: TRBJ1-1; v_gene: TRBV5-1; CDR3nt: TGCGCCAGCAGCTTTCAGCCACAGGACTACGGGAACACTGAAGCTTTCTTT; CDR3aa: CASSFQPQDYGNTEAFF
abundance: NA; d_gene: TRBD1; len: 14; j_gene: TRBJ1-2; v_gene: TRBV7-3; CDR3nt: TGTGCCAGCAGCTCGACCGGGACAGGGAGTGGCTACACCTTC; CDR3aa: CASSSTGTGSGYTF
abundance: many; d_gene: TRBD2; len: 15; j_gene: TRBJ2-7; v_gene: TRBV20-1; CDR3nt: TGCAGTGCTGCCGAACTAGCGGGAGGAACCTACGAGCAGTACTTC; CDR3aa: CSAAELAGGTYEQYF
abundance: NA; d_gene: NA; len: 15; j_gene: TRBJ1-3; v_gene: TRBV29-1; CDR3nt: TGCAGCGTCATTGCACCCAGGGGCTCTGGAAACACCATATATTTT; CDR3aa: CSVIAPRGSGNTIYF
abundance: few; d_gene: NA; len: 12; j_gene: TRBJ2-2; v_gene: TRBV7-9; CDR3nt: TGTGCCAGCAGCTTAGATCCAGGGGAGCTGTTTTTT; CDR3aa: CASSLDPGELFF
abundance: many; d_gene: NA; len: 15; j_gene: TRBJ2-7; v_gene: TRBV14; CDR3nt: TGTGCCAGCAGCCAACAAATAATCCCCACCTACGAGCAGTACTTC; CDR3aa: CASSQQIIPTYEQYF